Listed below are T cell receptor beta chains from one sample, sequenced in a study of T cells after posttransplantation cyclophosphamide. The repertoire was sequenced with immunoSEQ multiplex PCR; TCRdb's copy has only in-frame clones and lacks some. The data show more than 30,000 clones, just over 90% seen once. Material for sequencing was naive CD4+ T cells sorted from PBMCs. The source is a woman in her sixties or seventies in good health, CMV-negative, and a related stem cell transplant donor. CDR3s include the opening cysteine and the closing phenylalanine or tryptophan. The D gene is left open where the match is weak. The size field is filled for only some rows; it gives once, few, many or a size class.

d_call	v_call	j_call	clone_size	cdr3_aa	cdr3_nt
TRBD2	TRBV5-6	TRBJ2-7	once	CASSLVSSGGNEQYF	TGTGCCAGCAGCTTGGTTAGTAGCGGGGGGAACGAGCAGTACTTC
NA	TRBV19	TRBJ2-2	NA	CASKNRNTGELFF	TGTGCCAGTAAGAACAGAAACACCGGGGAGCTGTTTTTT
TRBD1	TRBV6-6	TRBJ1-6	NA	CASSYLTGESSPLHF	TGTGCCAGCAGTTACTTAACAGGGGAGAGTTCACCCCTCCACTTT
NA	TRBV5-1	TRBJ2-2	NA	CASSLAAAANTGELFF	TGCGCCAGCAGCTTGGCCGCGGCAGCGAACACCGGGGAGCTGTTTTTT
NA	TRBV5-1	TRBJ1-1	NA	CASSLSTQMNTEAFF	TGCGCCAGCAGCTTGTCGACACAAATGAACACTGAAGCTTTCTTT
TRBD1	TRBV5-1	TRBJ2-7	NA	CASSQPGQQSYEQYF	TGCGCCAGCAGCCAACCGGGACAGCAATCCTACGAGCAGTACTTC
NA	TRBV7-2	TRBJ1-2	NA	CASSSQGYGYTF	TGTGCCAGCAGCTCACAGGGTTATGGCTACACCTTC
TRBD2	TRBV28	TRBJ2-4	NA	CASSWGGDGNIQYF	TGTGCCAGCAGTTGGGGGGGGGACGGGAACATTCAGTACTTC
TRBD2	TRBV2	TRBJ2-7	few	CARGLAAYEQYF	TGTGCCAGGGGACTAGCGGCCTACGAGCAGTACTTC
TRBD1	TRBV25-1	TRBJ1-6	NA	CASSEYGTGTLHF	TGTGCCAGCAGTGAATATGGGACAGGAACCCTCCACTTT
NA	TRBV7-2	TRBJ1-1	NA	CASSLGDRLYTEAFF	TGTGCCAGCAGCTTAGGAGACAGGTTATACACTGAAGCTTTCTTT
NA	TRBV7-2	TRBJ2-4	NA	CASSLIENIQYF	TGTGCCAGCAGCTTAATAGAAAACATTCAGTACTTC
TRBD1	TRBV7-8	TRBJ1-2	NA	CASSLGGQGNLQGYTF	TGTGCCAGCAGCTTAGGGGGACAGGGAAACCTGCAAGGCTACACCTTC
NA	TRBV4-1	TRBJ2-4	once	CASSGTASGGPAKNIQYF	TGCGCCAGCAGCGGTACAGCTTCCGGGGGGCCAGCCAAAAACATTCAGTACTTC
TRBD1	TRBV6-6	TRBJ1-4	NA	CASRSRQGHGEKLFF	TGTGCCAGCAGATCACGACAGGGCCATGGTGAAAAACTGTTTTTT
TRBD1	TRBV15	TRBJ1-6	NA	CATSRAGGTSPLHF	TGTGCCACCAGCAGAGCAGGGGGCACTTCACCCCTCCACTTT
TRBD1	TRBV11-3	TRBJ1-6	NA	CASSLRQGHSWDNSPLHF	TGTGCCAGCAGCTTAAGACAGGGGCATAGTTGGGATAATTCACCCCTCCACTTT
NA	TRBV4-3	TRBJ1-3	NA	CASSQDGEVAGNTIYF	TGCGCCAGCAGCCAGGACGGGGAAGTAGCCGGAAACACCATATATTTT
NA	TRBV18	TRBJ1-4	NA	CASSPSLGDGNEKLFF	TGTGCCAGCTCACCGTCCTTGGGCGACGGTAATGAAAAACTGTTTTTT
NA	TRBV30	TRBJ2-7	NA	CAWSVQAGPNAYEQYF	TGTGCCTGGAGTGTACAGGCGGGACCGAATGCCTACGAGCAGTACTTC
NA	TRBV2	TRBJ2-2	NA	CASRGWGDSGELFF	TGTGCCAGCCGGGGGTGGGGGGACAGCGGGGAGCTGTTTTTT
NA	TRBV9	TRBJ1-1	NA	CASSLGGMNTEAFF	TGTGCCAGCAGTCTAGGGGGTATGAACACTGAAGCTTTCTTT
TRBD1	TRBV28	TRBJ2-7	NA	CASRPQGLFSYEQYF	TGTGCCAGCAGACCACAGGGGTTGTTCTCCTACGAGCAGTACTTC
NA	TRBV9	TRBJ2-3	NA	CASSVGAGQSTDTQYF	TGTGCCAGCAGCGTAGGGGCAGGACAAAGCACAGATACGCAGTATTTT
NA	TRBV27	TRBJ1-4	NA	CASSLSGVGEKLFF	TGTGCCAGCAGTTTGTCAGGGGTGGGTGAAAAACTGTTTTTT
NA	TRBV5-4	TRBJ1-2	NA	CASSARLANYGYTF	TGTGCCAGCAGCGCCCGATTAGCTAACTATGGCTACACCTTC
NA	TRBV5-4	TRBJ2-7	once	CASSFESYEQYF	TGTGCCAGCAGCTTTGAGTCCTACGAGCAGTACTTC
NA	TRBV7-9	TRBJ1-2	NA	CASSPSGYGYTF	TGTGCCAGCAGCCCATCGGGCTATGGCTACACCTTC
TRBD1	TRBV10-2	TRBJ1-4	NA	CASSEPRQGTTNEKLFF	TGCGCCAGCAGTGAGCCCAGACAGGGAACAACTAATGAAAAACTGTTTTTT
TRBD2	TRBV4-1	TRBJ2-7	NA	CASSQGLAYTYEQYF	TGCGCCAGCAGCCAGGGACTAGCGTACACCTACGAGCAGTACTTC
TRBD2	TRBV10-3	TRBJ2-3	NA	CAISAQGGGDDTQYF	TGTGCCATCAGTGCCCAAGGTGGGGGGGATGATACGCAGTATTTT
TRBD1	TRBV5-4	TRBJ2-7	NA	CASSLEGQGIYEQYF	TGTGCCAGCAGCTTGGAGGGACAGGGGATCTACGAGCAGTACTTC
TRBD2	TRBV7-9	TRBJ2-3	NA	CASSPRAGGTDTQYF	TGTGCCAGCAGCCCACGGGCGGGGGGCACAGATACGCAGTATTTT
TRBD1	TRBV18	TRBJ1-2	NA	CASSRTDRANYGYTF	TGTGCCAGCTCAAGAACCGACAGGGCTAACTATGGCTACACCTTC
TRBD1	TRBV9	TRBJ1-3	few	CASSRNPTGDPSGNTIYF	TGTGCCAGCAGCCGAAACCCGACAGGGGACCCCTCTGGAAACACCATATATTTT